This T cell receptor beta chain emerged from a study of blood T cell repertoires in COVID-19. Germline V gene lookup returns CDR1 ENHRY and CDR2 SYGVKD. The CDR3 contains 15 residues. J lost 7 bases, V lost 3 bases, and 3 bases had no gene match. Repertoires were generated with immunoSEQ multiplex PCR, while TCRdb's copy carries only in-frame clones and drops some. Of roughly 110,000 clones in the sample, approximately 80% were seen once. V and J are TRBV10-3 and TRBJ1-4; 12 bases are a match to TRBD1. The sequenced sample consisted of peripheral blood. This receptor was identified in a man in his 70s with acute or convalescent COVID-19. CDR3 bases: TGTGCCATCAGTGAAGGGACAGGGGGCTCTGAAAAACTGTTTTTT. It is translated as CAISEGTGGSEKLFF.